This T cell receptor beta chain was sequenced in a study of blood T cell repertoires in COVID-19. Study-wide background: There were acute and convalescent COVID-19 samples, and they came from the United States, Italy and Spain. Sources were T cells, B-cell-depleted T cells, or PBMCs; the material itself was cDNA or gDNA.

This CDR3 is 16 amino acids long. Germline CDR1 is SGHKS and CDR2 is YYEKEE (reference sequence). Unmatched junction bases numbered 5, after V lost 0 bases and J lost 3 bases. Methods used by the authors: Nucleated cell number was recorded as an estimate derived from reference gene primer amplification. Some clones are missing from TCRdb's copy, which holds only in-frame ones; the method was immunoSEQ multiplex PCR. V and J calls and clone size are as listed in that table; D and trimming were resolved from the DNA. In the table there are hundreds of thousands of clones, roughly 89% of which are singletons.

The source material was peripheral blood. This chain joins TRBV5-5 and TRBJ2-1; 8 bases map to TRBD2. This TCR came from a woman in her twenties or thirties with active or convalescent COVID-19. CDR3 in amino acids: CASSLGSGVSYNEQFF. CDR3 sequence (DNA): TGTGCCAGCAGCTTGGGTAGCGGGGTAAGCTACAATGAGCAGTTCTTC.